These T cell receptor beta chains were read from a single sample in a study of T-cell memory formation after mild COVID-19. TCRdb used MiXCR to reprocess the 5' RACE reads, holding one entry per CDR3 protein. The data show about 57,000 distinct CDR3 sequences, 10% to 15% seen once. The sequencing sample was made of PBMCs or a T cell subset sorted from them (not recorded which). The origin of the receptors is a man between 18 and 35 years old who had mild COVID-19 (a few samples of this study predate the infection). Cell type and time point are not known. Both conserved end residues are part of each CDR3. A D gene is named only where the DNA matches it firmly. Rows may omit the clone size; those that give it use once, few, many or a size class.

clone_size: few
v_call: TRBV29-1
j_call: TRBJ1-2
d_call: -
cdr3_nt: TGCAGCGTTGAAGTGGCTTGGGAGGGGGCTAACTATGGCTACACCTTC
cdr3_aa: CSVEVAWEGANYGYTF

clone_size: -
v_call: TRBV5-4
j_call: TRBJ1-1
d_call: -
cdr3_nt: TGTGCCAGCAGCTTGGCCGGAGGGTCCACTGAAGCTTTCTTT
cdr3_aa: CASSLAGGSTEAFF

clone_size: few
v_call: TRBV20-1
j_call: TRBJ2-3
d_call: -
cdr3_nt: TGCAGTGCATACCCCCGGGGCCCCGAGGATACGCAGTATTTT
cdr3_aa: CSAYPRGPEDTQYF

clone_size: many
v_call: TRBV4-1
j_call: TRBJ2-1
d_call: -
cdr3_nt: TGCGCCAGCAGCCAACCTACGGGTTATGGGTCCTACAATGAGCAGTTCTTC
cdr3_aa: CASSQPTGYGSYNEQFF

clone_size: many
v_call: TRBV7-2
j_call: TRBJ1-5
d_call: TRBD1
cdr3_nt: TGTGCCAGCAGCATCAGGGGGGATCAGCCCCAGCATTTT
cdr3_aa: CASSIRGDQPQHF

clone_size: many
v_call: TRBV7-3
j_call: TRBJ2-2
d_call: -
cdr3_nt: TGTGCCAGCAGCCTTAGTTACACCGGGGAGCTGTTTTTT
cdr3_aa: CASSLSYTGELFF

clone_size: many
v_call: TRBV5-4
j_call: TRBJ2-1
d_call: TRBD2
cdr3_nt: TGTGCCAGCAGCTTGCTAGCGGGGGGCTACAATGAGCAGTTCTTC
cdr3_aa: CASSLLAGGYNEQFF

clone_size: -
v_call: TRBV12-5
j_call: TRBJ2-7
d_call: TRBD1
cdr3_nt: TGTGCTAGTGGCCGGGACAGGGGCCGGGAGTACTTC
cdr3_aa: CASGRDRGREYF

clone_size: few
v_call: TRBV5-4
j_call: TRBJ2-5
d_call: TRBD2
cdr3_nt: TGTGCCAGCAGCTTTAGCGGGGCGAAAGAGACCCAGTACTTC
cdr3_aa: CASSFSGAKETQYF

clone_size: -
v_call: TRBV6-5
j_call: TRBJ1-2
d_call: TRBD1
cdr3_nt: TGTGCCAGCAGTTGGCAGGGGGCGGACTATGGCTACACCTTC
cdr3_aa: CASSWQGADYGYTF

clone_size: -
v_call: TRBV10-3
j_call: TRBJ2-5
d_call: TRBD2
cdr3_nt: TGTGCCATCAGTGGGACTAGCGGCCAAGAGACCCAGTACTTC
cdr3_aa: CAISGTSGQETQYF

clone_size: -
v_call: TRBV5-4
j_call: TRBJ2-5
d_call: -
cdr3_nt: TGTGCCAGCAGTCCCGCAGGCCAAGAGACCCAGTACTTC
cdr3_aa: CASSPAGQETQYF

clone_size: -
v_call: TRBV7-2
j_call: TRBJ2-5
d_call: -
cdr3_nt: TGTGCCAGCAGCTTAAGAACTCTCAGAAAAGAGACCCAGTACTTC
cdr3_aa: CASSLRTLRKETQYF

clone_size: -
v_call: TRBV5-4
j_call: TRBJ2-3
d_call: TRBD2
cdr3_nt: TGTGCCAGCAGCCTCTTGCAGCGGGGGAAGCTTAGCACAGATACGCAGTATTTT
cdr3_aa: CASSLLQRGKLSTDTQYF

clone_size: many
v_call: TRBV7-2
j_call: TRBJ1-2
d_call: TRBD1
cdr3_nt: TGTGCCAGCAGCCCAGCCGGGACAGGGAAGAGGTATGGCTACACCTTC
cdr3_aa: CASSPAGTGKRYGYTF

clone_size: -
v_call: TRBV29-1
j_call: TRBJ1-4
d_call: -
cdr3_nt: TGCAGCGTTGATGTGGGGGGGCTTAGGGAAAAACTGTTTTTT
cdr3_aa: CSVDVGGLREKLFF

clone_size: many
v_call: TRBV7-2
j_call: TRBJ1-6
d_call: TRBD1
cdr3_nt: TGTGCCAGCAGCTTAGCTGCAGGGACAGGTGGGGGATCACCCCTCCACTTT
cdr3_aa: CASSLAAGTGGGSPLHF

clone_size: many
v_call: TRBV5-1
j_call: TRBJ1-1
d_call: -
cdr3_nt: TGCGCCAGCAGCTTGAACGGTGCGAACACTGAAGCTTTCTTT
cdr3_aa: CASSLNGANTEAFF

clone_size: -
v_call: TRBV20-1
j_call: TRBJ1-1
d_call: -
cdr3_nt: TGCAGTGCTAGACCTCCCCTCGGGGTGGACACTGAAGCTTTCTTT
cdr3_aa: CSARPPLGVDTEAFF

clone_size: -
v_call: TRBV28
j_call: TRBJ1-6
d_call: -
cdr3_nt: TGTGCCAGCAAACCAGGGGCGTATTCTTCACCCCTCCACTTT
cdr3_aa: CASKPGAYSSPLHF